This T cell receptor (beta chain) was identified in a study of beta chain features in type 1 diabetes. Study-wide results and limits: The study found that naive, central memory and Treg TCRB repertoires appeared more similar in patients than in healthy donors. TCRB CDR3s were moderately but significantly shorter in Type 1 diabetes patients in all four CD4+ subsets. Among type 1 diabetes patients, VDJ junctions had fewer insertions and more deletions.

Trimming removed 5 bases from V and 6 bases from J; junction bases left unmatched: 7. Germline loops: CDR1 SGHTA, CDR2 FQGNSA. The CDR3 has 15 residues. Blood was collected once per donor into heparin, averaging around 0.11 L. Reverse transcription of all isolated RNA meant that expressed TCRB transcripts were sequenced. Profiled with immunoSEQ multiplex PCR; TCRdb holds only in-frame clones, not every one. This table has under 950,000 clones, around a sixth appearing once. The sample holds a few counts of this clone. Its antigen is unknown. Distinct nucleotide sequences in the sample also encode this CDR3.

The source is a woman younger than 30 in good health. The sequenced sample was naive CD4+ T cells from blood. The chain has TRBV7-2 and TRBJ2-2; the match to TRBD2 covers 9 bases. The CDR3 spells CASSLVAGVSGELFF. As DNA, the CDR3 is TGTGCCAGCAGCCTCGTAGCGGGAGTGTCCGGGGAGCTGTTTTTT.